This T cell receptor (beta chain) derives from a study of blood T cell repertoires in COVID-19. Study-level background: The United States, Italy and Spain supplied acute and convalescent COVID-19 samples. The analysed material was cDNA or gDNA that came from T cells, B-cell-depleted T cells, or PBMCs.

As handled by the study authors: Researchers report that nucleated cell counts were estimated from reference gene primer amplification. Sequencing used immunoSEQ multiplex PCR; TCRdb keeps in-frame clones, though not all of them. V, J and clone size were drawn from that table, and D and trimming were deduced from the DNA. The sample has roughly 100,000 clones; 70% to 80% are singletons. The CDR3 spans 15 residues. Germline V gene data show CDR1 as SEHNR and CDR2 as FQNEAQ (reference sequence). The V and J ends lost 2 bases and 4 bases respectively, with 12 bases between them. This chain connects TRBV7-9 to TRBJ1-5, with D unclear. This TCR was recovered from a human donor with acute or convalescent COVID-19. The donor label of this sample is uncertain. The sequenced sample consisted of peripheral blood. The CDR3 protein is CASSLSGQTNQPQHF. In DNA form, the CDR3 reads TGTGCCAGCAGCTTAAGTGGGCAAACGAATCAGCCCCAGCATTTT.